This record covers a single T cell receptor (beta chain). Its specificity is not known. The entry originates in a study of shared clonotypes between healthy human individuals. Findings and caveats of the study: The naive CD4 repertoires of a handful of donors were compared, and around 4.7% of clonotypes were shared. Investigators expected sequencing depth to affect clonotype sharing among donors. The study generally estimated greater richness for naive than memory subsets. Generation probabilities of non-shared clonotypes were lower (relative to those shared by all four donors).

Repertoires were generated with immunoSEQ multiplex PCR, while TCRdb's copy carries only in-frame clones and drops some. This repertoire shows under 600,000 clones, about 96% found once; its top ten account for 0.05% to 0.07%. This TCR derives from a woman in her twenties or thirties in good health. The sequenced sample was naive CD4+ T cells sorted from blood. The subset is: CD45RA+ positively selected.

The CDR3 nucleotides read TGTGCCAGCAGCTTTCTCCCCGGGGGGGGATCGGGAAACACCATATATTTT. It specifies CASSFLPGGGSGNTIYF. V and J are TRBV7-2 and TRBJ1-3, with D perhaps matching TRBD1 (5 bases). Trimming cost V 3 bases and J 4 bases, with 19 bases left between them. The germline V gene encodes CDR1 SGHTA and CDR2 FQGNSA. This CDR3 has 17 amino acids.